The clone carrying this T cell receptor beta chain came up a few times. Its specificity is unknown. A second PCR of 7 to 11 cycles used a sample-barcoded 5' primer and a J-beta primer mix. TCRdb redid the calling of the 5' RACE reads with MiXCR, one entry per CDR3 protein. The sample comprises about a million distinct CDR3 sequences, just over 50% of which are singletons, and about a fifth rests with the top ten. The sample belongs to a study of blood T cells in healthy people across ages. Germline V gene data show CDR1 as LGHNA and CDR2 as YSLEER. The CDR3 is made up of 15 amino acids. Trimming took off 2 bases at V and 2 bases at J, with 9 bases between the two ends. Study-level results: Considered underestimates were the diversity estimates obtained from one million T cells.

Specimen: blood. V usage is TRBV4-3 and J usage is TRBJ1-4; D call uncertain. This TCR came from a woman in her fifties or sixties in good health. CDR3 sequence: CASSQLTATNEKLFF. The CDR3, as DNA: TGCGCCAGCAGCCAACTAACAGCTACTAATGAAAAACTGTTTTTT.